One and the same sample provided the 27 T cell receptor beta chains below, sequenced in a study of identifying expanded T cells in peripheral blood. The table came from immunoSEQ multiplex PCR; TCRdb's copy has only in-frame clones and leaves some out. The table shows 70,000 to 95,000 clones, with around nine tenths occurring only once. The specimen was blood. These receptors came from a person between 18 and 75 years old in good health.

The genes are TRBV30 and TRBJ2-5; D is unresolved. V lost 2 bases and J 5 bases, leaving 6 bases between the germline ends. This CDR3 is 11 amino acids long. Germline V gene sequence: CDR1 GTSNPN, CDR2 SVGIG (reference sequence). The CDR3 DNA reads TGTGCCTGGAGTATGGCTGAGACCCAGTACTTC. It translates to CAWSMAETQYF.

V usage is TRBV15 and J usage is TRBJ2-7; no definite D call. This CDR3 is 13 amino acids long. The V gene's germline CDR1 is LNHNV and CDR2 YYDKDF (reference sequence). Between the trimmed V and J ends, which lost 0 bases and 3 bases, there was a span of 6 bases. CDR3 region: CATSRDRFYEQYF. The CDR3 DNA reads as TGTGCCACCAGCAGAGATAGGTTCTACGAGCAGTACTTC.

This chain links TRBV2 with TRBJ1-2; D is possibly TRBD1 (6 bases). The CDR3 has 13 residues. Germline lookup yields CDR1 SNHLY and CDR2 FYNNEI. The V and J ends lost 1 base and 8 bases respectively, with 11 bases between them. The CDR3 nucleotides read TGTGCCAGCAGTGAAGACAGGGCCGGCGGCTACACCTTC. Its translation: CASSEDRAGGYTF.

The CDR3 DNA follows: TGCGCCAGCAGCCCCGGGACTAGCATTTCCTCTTTAACAGCCAAAAACATTCAGTACTTC. Translating it yields CASSPGTSISSLTAKNIQYF. The chain is built from TRBV5-1 and TRBJ2-4; 9 positions match TRBD2. Per germline, CDR1 SGHRS and CDR2 YFSETQ. J was trimmed by 0 bases and V by 4 bases; bases with no gene match: 17. This CDR3 contains 20 residues.

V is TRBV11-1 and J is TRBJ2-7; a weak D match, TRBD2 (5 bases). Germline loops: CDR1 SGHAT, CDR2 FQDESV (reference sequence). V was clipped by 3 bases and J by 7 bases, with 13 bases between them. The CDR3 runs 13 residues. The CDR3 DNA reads TGTGCCAGCAGCTTCCGAGGCCGGGGAGAGCAGTACTTC. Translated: CASSFRGRGEQYF.

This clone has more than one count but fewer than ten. DNA of the CDR3: TGCGCCAGCAGCCAAGTAGGACAGGGTTGGGAGACCCAGTACTTC. Translating gives CASSQVGQGWETQYF. This sequence joins TRBV4-1 and TRBJ2-5, with 8 positions matching TRBD1. With 1 base clipped from V and 5 bases from J, the junction kept 6 bases outside the gene matches. The V gene's germline CDR1 is MGHRA and CDR2 YSYEKL. The CDR3 runs 15 residues.

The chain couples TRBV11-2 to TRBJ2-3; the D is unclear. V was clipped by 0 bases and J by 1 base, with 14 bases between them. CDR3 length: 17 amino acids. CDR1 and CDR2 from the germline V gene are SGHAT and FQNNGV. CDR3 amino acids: CASSLDLVPTGTDTQYF. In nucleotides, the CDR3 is TGTGCCAGCAGCTTAGATTTGGTCCCCACTGGCACAGATACGCAGTATTTT.

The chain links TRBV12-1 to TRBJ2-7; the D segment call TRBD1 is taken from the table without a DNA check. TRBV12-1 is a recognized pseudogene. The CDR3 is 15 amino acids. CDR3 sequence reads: CASSAADRGRNEQYF. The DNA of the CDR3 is TGTGCCAGCAGCGCGGCGGACAGGGGGCGAAACGAGCAGTACTTC.

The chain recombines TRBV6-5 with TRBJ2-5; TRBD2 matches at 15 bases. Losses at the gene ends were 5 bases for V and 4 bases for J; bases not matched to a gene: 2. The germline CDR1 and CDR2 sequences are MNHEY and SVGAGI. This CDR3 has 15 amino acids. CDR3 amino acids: CASSPGLAGGETQYF. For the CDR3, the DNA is TGTGCCAGCAGTCCGGGACTAGCGGGGGGAGAGACCCAGTACTTC.

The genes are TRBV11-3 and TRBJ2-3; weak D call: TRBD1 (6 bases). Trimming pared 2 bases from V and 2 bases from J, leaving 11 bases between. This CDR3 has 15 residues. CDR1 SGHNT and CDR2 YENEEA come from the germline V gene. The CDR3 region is CASSLSDRSTDTQYF. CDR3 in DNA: TGTGCCAGCAGCTTAAGCGACAGGTCCACAGATACGCAGTATTTT.

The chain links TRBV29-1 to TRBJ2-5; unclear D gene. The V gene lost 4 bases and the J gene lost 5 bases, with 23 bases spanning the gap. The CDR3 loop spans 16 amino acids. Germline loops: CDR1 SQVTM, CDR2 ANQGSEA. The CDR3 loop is CSVVVLERALRETQYF. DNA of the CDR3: TGCAGCGTTGTGGTGTTGGAACGGGCGCTTAGGGAGACCCAGTACTTC.

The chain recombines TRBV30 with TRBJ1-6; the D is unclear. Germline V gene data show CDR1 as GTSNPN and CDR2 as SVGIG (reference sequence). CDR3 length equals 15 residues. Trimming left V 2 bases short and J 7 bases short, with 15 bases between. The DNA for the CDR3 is TGTGCCTGGAGTTCGCTCGCTGGCAGCAATTCACCCCTCCACTTT. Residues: CAWSSLAGSNSPLHF.

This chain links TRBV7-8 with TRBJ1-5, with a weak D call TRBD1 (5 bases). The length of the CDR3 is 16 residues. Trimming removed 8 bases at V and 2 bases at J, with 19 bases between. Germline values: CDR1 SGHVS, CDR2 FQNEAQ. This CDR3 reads CASGEWQGSGNQPQHF. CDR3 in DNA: TGTGCCAGCGGGGAATGGCAGGGTTCTGGCAATCAGCCCCAGCATTTT.

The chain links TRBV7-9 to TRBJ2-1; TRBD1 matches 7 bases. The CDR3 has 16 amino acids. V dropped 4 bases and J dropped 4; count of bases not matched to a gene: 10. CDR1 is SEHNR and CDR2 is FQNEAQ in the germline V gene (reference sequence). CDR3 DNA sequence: TGTGCCAGCAGCTCAGCAGGGGGAACGGCATACAATGAGCAGTTCTTC. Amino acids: CASSSAGGTAYNEQFF.

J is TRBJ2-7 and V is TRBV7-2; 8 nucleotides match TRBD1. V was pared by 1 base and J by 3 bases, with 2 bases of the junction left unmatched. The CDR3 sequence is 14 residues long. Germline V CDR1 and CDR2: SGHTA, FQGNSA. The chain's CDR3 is CASSLGGQGYEQYF. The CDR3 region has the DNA TGTGCCAGCAGCTTAGGTGGACAGGGCTACGAGCAGTACTTC.

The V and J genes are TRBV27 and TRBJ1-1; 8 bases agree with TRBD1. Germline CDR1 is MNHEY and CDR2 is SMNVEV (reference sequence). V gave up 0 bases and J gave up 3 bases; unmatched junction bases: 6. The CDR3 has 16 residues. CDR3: CASSLSGTGLYTEAFF. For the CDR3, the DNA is TGTGCCAGCAGTTTATCGGGGACAGGTCTCTACACTGAAGCTTTCTTT.

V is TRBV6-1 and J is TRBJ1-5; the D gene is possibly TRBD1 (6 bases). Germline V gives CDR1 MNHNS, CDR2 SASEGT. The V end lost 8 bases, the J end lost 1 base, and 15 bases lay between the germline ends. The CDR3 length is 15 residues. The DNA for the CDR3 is TGTGCCAGCGAGGGGGGCGGGGGAAGCAATCAGCCCCAGCATTTT. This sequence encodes CASEGGGGSNQPQHF.

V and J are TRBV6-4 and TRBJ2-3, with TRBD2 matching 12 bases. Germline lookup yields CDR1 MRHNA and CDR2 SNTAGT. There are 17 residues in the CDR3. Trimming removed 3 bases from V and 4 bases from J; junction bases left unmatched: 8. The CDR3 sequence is CASSDGTSGFSSDTQYF. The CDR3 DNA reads TGTGCCAGCAGTGATGGGACTAGCGGGTTCAGTTCAGATACGCAGTATTTT.

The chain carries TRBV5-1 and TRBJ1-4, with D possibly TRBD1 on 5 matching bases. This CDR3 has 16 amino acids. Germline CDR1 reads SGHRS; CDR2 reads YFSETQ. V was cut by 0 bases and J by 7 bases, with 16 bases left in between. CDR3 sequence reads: CASSLAVLGVREKLFF. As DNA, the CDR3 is TGCGCCAGCAGCTTGGCCGTGTTGGGGGTTCGTGAAAAACTGTTTTTT.

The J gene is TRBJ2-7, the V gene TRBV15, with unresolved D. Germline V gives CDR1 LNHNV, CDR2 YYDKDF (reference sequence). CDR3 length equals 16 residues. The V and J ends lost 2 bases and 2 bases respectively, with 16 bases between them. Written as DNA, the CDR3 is TGTGCCACCAGCAGAAAACGGGCGTCGTCGGCCTACGAGCAGTACTTC. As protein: CATSRKRASSAYEQYF.

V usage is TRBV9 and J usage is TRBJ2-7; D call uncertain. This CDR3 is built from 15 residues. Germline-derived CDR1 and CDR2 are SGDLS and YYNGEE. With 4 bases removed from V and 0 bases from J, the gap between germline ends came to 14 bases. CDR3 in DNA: TGTGCCAGCAGCCCCCATTCGATTTTCTCCTACGAGCAGTACTTC. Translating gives CASSPHSIFSYEQYF.

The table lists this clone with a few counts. Written as DNA, the CDR3 is TGTGCCAGCAGCCCACCATTGGGGTCCACAAACTATGGCTACACCTTC. This sequence encodes CASSPPLGSTNYGYTF. The chain has TRBV5-5 and TRBJ1-2; D gene ambiguous. The CDR3 runs 16 residues. Trimming pared 4 bases from V and 2 bases from J, leaving 18 bases between. CDR1 is SGHKS, CDR2 YYEKEE, per germline (reference sequence).

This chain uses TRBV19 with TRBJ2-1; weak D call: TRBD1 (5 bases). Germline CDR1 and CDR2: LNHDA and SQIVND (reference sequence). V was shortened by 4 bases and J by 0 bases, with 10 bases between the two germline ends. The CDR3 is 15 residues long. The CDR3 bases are TGTGCCAGTAGTACTTACAGGAGCTCCTACAATGAGCAGTTCTTC. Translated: CASSTYRSSYNEQFF.

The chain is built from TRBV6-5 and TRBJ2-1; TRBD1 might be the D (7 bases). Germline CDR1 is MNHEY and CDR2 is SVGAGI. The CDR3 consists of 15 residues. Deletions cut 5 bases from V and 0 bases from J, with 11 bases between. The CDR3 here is CASSAGQHSYNEQFF. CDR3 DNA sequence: TGTGCCAGCAGTGCGGGACAGCACTCCTACAATGAGCAGTTCTTC.

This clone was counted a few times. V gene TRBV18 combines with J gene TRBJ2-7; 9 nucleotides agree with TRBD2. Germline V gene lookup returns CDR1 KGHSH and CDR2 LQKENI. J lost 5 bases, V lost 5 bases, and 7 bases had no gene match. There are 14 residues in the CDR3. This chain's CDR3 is CASSWGVAGDEQYF. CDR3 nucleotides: TGTGCCAGCTCATGGGGGGTAGCGGGAGACGAGCAGTACTTC.

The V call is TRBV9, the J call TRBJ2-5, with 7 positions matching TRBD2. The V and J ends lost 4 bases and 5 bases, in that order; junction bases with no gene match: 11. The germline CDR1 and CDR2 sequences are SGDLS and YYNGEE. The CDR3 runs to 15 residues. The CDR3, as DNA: TGTGCCAGCAGCCCCAGCGGGGCTAATCAGGAGACCCAGTACTTC. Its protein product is CASSPSGANQETQYF.

The CDR3 nucleotides read TGTGCCAGCTTTAGGGCAGATACGCAGTATTTT. Translation gives CASFRADTQYF. The V gene is TRBV27, the J gene TRBJ2-3; D ambiguous. Looked up from germline, CDR1 is MNHEY and CDR2 is SMNVEV (reference sequence). V gave up 8 bases and J gave up 4 bases, with 7 bases separating them. This CDR3 region has 11 residues.